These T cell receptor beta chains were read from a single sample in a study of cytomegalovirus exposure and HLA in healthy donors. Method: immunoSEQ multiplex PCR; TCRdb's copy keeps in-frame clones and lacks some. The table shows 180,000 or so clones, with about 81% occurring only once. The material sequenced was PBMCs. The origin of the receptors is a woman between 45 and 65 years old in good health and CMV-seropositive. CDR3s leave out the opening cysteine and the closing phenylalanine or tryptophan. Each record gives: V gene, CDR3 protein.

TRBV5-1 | ASRQGSGDTQY
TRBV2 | ASREDSYSSYNEQF
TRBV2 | ASRKTGVGGT
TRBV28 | ASTSGATYEQY
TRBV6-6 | ASKAGGLNEQF
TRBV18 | ASSPPSGVYEQY
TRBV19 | ASSTKTGGYEQY
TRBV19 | AVRPQNTGELF
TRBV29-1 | SVGTGRSYEQY
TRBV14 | ASSPQTWYGDYGYT
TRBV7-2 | ASSPQAGPTDTQY
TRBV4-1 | ASSQVMSGNYGYT
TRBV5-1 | ASSSPGSGGEQETQY
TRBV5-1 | ASSLGLVSETQY
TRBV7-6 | ASSDRDRAYEQF
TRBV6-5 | ASRAGFTGELF
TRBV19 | ASSMRGLEETQY
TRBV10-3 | AISEKREFEQY
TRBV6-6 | ASSSQGYNSPLH
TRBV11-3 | ASSPGSGREGNNEQF
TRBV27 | ASSFSPGGPAGEQY
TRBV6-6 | ASGANQPQH
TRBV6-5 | ASSVLGGDYGYT
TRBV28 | ASGQRHVSTDTQY
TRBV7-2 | ASSISGVESAY
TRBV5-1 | ASSLVVSYNSPLH
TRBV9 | ASSVGGRTQY
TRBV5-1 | ASSSDRGVTGELF
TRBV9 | ASSLSSGRSYEQF
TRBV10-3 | AIKLAGGAGELF
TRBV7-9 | SSRSSDRALNTEAF
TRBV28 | ASSSFAGKNTEAF
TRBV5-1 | ASSPGQLLSYEQY
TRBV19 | ASSISQGGEQY
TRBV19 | ASSRVGTGLQPQH